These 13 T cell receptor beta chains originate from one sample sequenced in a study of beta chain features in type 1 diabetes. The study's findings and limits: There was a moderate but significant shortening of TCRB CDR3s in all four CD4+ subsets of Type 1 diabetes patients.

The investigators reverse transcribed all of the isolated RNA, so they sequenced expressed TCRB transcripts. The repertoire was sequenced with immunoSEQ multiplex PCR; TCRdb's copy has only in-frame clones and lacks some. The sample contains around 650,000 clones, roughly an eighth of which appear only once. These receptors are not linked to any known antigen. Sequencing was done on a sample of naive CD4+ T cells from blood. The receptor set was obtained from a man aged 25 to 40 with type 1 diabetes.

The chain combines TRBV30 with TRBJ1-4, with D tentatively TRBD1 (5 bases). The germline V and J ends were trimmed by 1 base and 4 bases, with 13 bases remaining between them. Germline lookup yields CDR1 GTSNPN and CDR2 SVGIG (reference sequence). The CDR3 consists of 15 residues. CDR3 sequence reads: CAWSDAGGDNEKLFF. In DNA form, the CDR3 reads TGTGCCTGGAGTGACGCGGGGGGAGATAATGAAAAACTGTTTTTT.

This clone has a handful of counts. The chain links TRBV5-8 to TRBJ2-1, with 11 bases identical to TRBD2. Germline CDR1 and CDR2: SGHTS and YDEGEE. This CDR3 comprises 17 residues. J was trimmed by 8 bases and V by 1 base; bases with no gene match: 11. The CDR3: CASSLYPRLAGGYEQFF. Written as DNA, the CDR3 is TGTGCCAGCAGCTTGTACCCCCGGCTAGCGGGGGGCTATGAGCAGTTCTTC.

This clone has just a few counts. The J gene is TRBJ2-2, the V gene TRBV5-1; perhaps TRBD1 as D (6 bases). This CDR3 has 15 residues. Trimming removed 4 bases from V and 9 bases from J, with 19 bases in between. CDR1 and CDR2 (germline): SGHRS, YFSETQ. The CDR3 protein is CASSPDNRVSRELFF. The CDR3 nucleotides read TGCGCCAGCAGCCCAGACAACAGGGTCTCAAGGGAGCTGTTTTTT.

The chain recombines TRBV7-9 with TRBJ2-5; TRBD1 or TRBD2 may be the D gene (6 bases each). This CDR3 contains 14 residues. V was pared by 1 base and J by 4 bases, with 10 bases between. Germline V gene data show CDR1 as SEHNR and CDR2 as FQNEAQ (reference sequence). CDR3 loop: CASSLETGAETQYF. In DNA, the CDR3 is TGTGCCAGCAGCTTAGAGACGGGGGCAGAGACCCAGTACTTC.

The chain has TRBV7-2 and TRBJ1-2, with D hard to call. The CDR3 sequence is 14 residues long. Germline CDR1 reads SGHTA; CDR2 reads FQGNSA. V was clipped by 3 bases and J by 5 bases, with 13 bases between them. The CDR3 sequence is CASSFDGYKYGYTF. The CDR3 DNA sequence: TGTGCCAGCAGCTTTGACGGCTATAAGTATGGCTACACCTTC.

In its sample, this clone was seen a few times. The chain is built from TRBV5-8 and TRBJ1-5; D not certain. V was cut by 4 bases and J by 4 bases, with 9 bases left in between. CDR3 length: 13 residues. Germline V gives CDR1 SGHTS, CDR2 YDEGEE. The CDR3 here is CASSQGLNQPQHF. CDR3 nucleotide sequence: TGTGCCAGCAGCCAAGGGTTGAATCAGCCCCAGCATTTT.

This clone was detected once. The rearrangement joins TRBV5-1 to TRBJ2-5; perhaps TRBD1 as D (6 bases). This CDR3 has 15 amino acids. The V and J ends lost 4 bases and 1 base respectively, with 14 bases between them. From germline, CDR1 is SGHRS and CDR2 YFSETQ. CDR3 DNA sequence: TGCGCCAGCAGCCCAGACAGGCACGCCCAAGAGACCCAGTACTTC. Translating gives CASSPDRHAQETQYF.

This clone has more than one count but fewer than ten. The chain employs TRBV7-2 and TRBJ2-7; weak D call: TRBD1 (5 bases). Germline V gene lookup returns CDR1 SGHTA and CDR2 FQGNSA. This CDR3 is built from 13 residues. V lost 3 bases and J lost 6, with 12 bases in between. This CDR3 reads CASSFSRDREQYF. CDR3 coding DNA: TGTGCCAGCAGCTTTTCCAGGGATCGCGAGCAGTACTTC.

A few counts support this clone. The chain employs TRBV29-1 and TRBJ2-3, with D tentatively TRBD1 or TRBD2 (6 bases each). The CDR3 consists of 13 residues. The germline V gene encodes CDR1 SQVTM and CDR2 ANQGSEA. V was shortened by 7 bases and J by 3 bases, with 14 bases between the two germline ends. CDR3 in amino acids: CSGGRGQTDTQYF. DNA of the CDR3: TGCAGCGGGGGACGGGGGCAGACAGATACGCAGTATTTT.

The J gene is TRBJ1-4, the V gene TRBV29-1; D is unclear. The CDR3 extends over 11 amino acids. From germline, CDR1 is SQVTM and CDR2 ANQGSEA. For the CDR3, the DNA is TGCGCCGAGACCTTTAATGAAAAACTGTTTTTT. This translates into CAETFNEKLFF.

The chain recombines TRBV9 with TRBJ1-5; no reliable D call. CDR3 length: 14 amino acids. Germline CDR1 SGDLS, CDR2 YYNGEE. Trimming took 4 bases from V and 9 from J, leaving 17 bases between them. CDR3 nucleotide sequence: TGTGCCAGCAGCTCCCTGCCGACCGGATCGCCCCAGCATTTT. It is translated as CASSSLPTGSPQHF. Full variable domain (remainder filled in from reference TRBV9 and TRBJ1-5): DSGVTQTPKHLITATGQRVTLRCSPRSGDLSVYWYQQSLDQGLQFLIQYYNGEERAKGNILERFSAQQFPDLHSELNLSSLELGDSALYFCASSSLPTGSPQHFGDGTRLSIL.

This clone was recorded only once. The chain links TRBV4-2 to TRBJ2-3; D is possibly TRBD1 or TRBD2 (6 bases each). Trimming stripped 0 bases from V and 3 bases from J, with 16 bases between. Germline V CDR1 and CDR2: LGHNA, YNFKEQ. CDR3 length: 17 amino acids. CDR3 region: CASSQDSGGLWTDTQYF. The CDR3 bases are TGTGCCAGCAGCCAAGATAGTGGGGGGCTTTGGACAGATACGCAGTATTTT.

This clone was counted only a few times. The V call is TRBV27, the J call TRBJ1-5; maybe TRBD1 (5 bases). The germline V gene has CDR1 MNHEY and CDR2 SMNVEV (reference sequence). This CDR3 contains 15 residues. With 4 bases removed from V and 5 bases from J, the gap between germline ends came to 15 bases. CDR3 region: CASSYLSRGDQPQHF. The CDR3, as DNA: TGTGCCAGCAGTTACTTATCCCGAGGGGATCAGCCCCAGCATTTT.